This paragraph reports one T cell receptor (beta chain). No cognate antigen has been identified for it. The input lacks base qualities; no much larger clone sits a single base away. After removal of 7 bases from V and 0 bases from J, the junction retains 9 bases not matched to a gene. From the cysteine through the phenylalanine, the CDR3 covers 16 amino acids. This entry keeps only the CDR3 DNA: 48 bases, framed from base 1. Reading the germline V gene (reference sequence) gives CDR1 MNHEY and CDR2 SMNVEV. This sample is drawn from a study of T-cell memory formation after mild COVID-19 (dated by TCRdb to the early 2020s). In the study overall: TCR sequence clusters from the two donors were found to be largely donor specific. In a couple of donors, T-cell clones that expanded and contracted after mild COVID-19 were tracked by sequencing TCRalpha and TCRbeta repertoires over time. Two young, previously healthy adult volunteers made up the cohort, one male and one female.

The sequencer was an Illumina NovaSeq 6000. TCRalpha and TCRbeta cDNA libraries were built by 5'RACE with constant-segment primers, adding sample barcodes and unique molecular identifiers. Trizol reagent was used to extract RNA from every sample. Amplification of the libraries took two PCR steps, and the second step added a second sample barcode plus Illumina TruSeq adapters. Sequencing of the libraries was done on an Illumina NovaSeq, producing 2 x 150 bp paired-end reads. In the original analysis: The reads were demultiplexed and collapsed into UMI-guided consensus sequences using migec v1.2.7. With mixcr v2.1.11, UMI consensuses were aligned to TRA and TRB V and J templates and assembled into clonotypes. A clonotype was counted as expanded or contracted only if both edgeR and NoisET called the change significant, with noise models trained on biological replicates. For edgeR calls, a false discovery rate-adjusted p below 0.01 and a log2 fold-change threshold of 1 were applied. As an exploratory analysis of dynamics, PCA with hierarchical clustering was applied to max-normalized trajectories of the 1000 most abundant clonotypes. Each responding clone was given a CD4 or CD8 phenotype based on the CD4+ and CD8+ repertoires, which had been sequenced separately. TCRdb cleaned the public reads at Q25 with fastp, built clones with MiXCR and kept in-frame beta chains. One record per CDR3 amino acid sequence lists the most common genes and DNA. TCRdb's processing, not the authors', yielded these V and J calls. Recorded for this sample are 180,000 or so distinct CDR3 sequences; 16% of them occurred a single time. The ten largest clones represent 2% to 2.5% of the sample.

Study-wide conclusions, independent of this receptor: Some responding clones were detected in pre-infection memory, which suggested that pre-existing cross-reactive memory T cells had joined the SARS-CoV-2 response. Contracting CD4+ clones turned up mainly in the CM and EM memory subsets, whereas EMRA was where CD8+ clones were enriched. SARS-CoV-2 specificity of the second-wave clones peaking on day 37 was not confirmed. The study included only two mild cases, and larger cohorts that include severe cases with pre-infection samples were judged to be necessary. Clones contracting from day 15 to 85 had balanced CD4/CD8 phenotypes, while a second wave expanding from day 15 to 37 was biased towards CD4+.

Ficoll-Paque density gradient centrifugation was used to isolate PBMCs. The chain uses TRBV27 and TRBJ2-3, and 8 junctional nucleotides match TRBD2. The receptor comes from an adult woman who had mild COVID-19 (a few samples of this study predate the infection). The sample titles of this study are shuffled in the database, so cell type and time point are left out; the donor was told from shared clones. The sample consisted of PBMCs or a T cell subset sorted from them (not recorded which). CDR3 region: CASTVYSSGSTDTQYF. The sequenced DNA is TGTGCCAGCACCGTTTATTCTAGCGGGAGCACAGATACGCAGTATTTT.